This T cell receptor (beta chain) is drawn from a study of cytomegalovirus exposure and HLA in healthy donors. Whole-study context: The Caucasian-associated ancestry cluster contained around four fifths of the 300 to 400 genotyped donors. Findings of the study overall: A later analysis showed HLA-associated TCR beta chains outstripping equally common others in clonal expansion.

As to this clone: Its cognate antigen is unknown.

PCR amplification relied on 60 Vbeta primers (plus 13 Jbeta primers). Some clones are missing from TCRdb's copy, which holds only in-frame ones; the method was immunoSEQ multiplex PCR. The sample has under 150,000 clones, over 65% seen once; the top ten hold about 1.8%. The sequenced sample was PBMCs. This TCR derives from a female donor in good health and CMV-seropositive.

This CDR3 is CASSESDSWETQYF. CDR3 nucleotides: TGTGCCAGCAGTGAGTCAGACAGTTGGGAGACCCAGTACTTC. The chain links TRBV6-1 to TRBJ2-5; the D gene is possibly TRBD1 (5 bases). Trimming cost V 3 bases and J 5 bases, with 13 bases left between them. CDR1 MNHNS and CDR2 SASEGT come from the germline V gene. The CDR3 contains 14 residues.